The 8 T cell receptor beta chains reported below all come from one sample, sequenced in a study of blood T cell repertoires in COVID-19. Produced via immunoSEQ multiplex PCR; TCRdb's table is partial and in-frame only. The table includes some 120,000 clones, just over 90% detected once. The sequencing sample was made of peripheral blood. These receptors were collected from a human donor with active COVID-19. The donor label of this sample is uncertain.

The chain recombines TRBV12-5 with TRBJ2-1, with D perhaps TRBD2 (6 bases). Germline assignment: CDR1 LGHNT and CDR2 FRNRAP. This CDR3 is built from 15 residues. V was cut by 0 bases and J by 10 bases, with 16 bases left in between. CDR3 coding DNA: TGTGCTAGTGGTTTGGTACTATCTGTACGGGGGGAGCAGTTCTTC. Protein sequence: CASGLVLSVRGEQFF.

The chain carries TRBV2 and TRBJ1-1; D call uncertain. Trimming removed 1 base from V and 0 bases from J, with 12 bases in between. The V gene's germline CDR1 is SNHLY and CDR2 FYNNEI. The CDR3 runs to 16 residues. The CDR3 DNA is TGTGCCAGCAGTGAAGTATCGCAGCGAATGAACACTGAAGCTTTCTTT. Residues: CASSEVSQRMNTEAFF. Complete variable domain (other parts from reference TRBV2 and TRBJ1-1): EPEVTQTPSHQVTQMGQEVILRCVPISNHLYFYWYRQILGQKVEFLVSFYNNEISEKSEIFDDQFSVERPDGSNFTLKIRSTKLEDSAMYFCASSEVSQRMNTEAFFGQGTRLTVV.

The V and J genes are TRBV5-6 and TRBJ1-4; 10 nucleotides align to TRBD1. There are 14 residues in the CDR3. Germline CDR1 and CDR2: SGHDT and YYEEEE. V trimming: 6 bases; J trimming: 6 bases; junction bases outside the gene matches: 5. The CDR3 is CASNAGTGDEKLFF. Written as DNA, the CDR3 is TGTGCCAGCAACGCCGGGACAGGGGATGAAAAACTGTTTTTT.

This chain uses TRBV5-1 with TRBJ2-2; 14 bases match TRBD2. The CDR3 is 17 amino acids. CDR1 SGHRS and CDR2 YFSETQ come from the germline V gene. V lost 3 bases, J lost 4 bases, and 5 bases stayed unmatched. DNA for the CDR3: TGCGCCAGCAGCTCTCCAGGACTAGCGGGGGGCACCGGGGAGCTGTTTTTT. This encodes CASSSPGLAGGTGELFF.

The V call is TRBV18, the J call TRBJ2-7; 14 nucleotides match TRBD2. Germline CDR1 reads KGHSH; CDR2 reads LQKENI. With V trimmed by 1 base and J by 2 bases, 4 bases remained unmatched. The CDR3 length is 17 residues. CDR3 amino acids: CASSPRVTSGGAYEQYF. For the CDR3, the DNA is TGTGCCAGCTCACCACGTGTGACTAGCGGGGGGGCCTACGAGCAGTACTTC.

V is TRBV6-2 or TRBV6-3 and J is TRBJ2-1, with TRBD1 matching 8 bases. Germline V gives CDR1 MNHEY, CDR2 SVGEGT. The CDR3 is made up of 15 amino acids. The V gene end was trimmed by 4 bases and the J gene end by 6 bases; junction bases not matched to a gene: 8. The CDR3 DNA follows: TGTGCCAGCAGTTTACAGGGGGTAGTCATCAATGAGCAGTTCTTC. This translates into CASSLQGVVINEQFF.

The chain carries TRBV4-2 and TRBJ2-7, with 8 positions matching TRBD2. The CDR3 runs 16 residues. V shed 1 base, J shed 3 bases, and the junction held 8 bases outside the gene matches. The germline CDR1 and CDR2 sequences are LGHNA and YNFKEQ. The CDR3 nucleotides are TGTGCCAGCAGCCAAGGGACGCTAGCGGGTCTCTACGAGCAGTACTTC. Protein product: CASSQGTLAGLYEQYF.

The CDR3, as DNA: TGTGCCAGCAGCCAGCCGCAGGGTGAAAGCTTCGAGCAGTACTTC. Its translation: CASSQPQGESFEQYF. The chain employs TRBV28 and TRBJ2-7; D perhaps matches TRBD1 (5 bases). V was trimmed by 6 bases and J by 6 bases, leaving 21 bases between them. Germline V gives CDR1 MDHEN, CDR2 SYDVKM. The CDR3 consists of 15 residues. Full variable domain (missing parts from reference TRBV28 and TRBJ2-7): DVKVTQSSRYLVKRTGEKVFLECVQDMDHENMFWYRQDPGLGLRLIYFSYDVKMKEKGDIPEGYSVSREKKERFSLILESASTNQTSMYLCASSQPQGESFEQYFGPGTRLTVT.